The 11 T cell receptor beta chains below all came from one sample that was sequenced in a study of T cell repertoires in cytomegalovirus infection. TCRdb re-analysed the reads in MiXCR, keeping a single row per CDR3 protein. The data contain a few hundred thousand distinct CDR3 sequences, just under 40% of them singletons. The antigens for these receptors are not known. Sequenced material: cultured PBMCs, taken from culture after CMV antigen stimulation. The receptor source for this set is a human donor in good health (CMV status not recorded). Some clones in this sample may be carry-over from other donors' samples.

This clonotype was seen a handful of times. The chain uses TRBV6-9 and TRBJ2-7; D unclear. Trimming stripped 2 bases from V and 0 bases from J, with 20 bases between. The CDR3 loop spans 18 amino acids. Looked up from germline, CDR1 is MNHGY and CDR2 is SVAAGI. CDR3 bases: TGTGCCAGCAGTTATAAATTCCCTCGAATCCAGATCTCCTACGAGCAGTACTTC. It is translated as CASSYKFPRIQISYEQYF.

This clonotype was counted a few times. The chain carries TRBV7-8 and TRBJ2-3; weak D call: TRBD1 (5 bases). The CDR3 is made up of 13 amino acids. The germline V gene encodes CDR1 SGHVS and CDR2 FQNEAQ. The germline V and J ends were trimmed by 6 bases and 5 bases, with 12 bases remaining between them. CDR3 sequence reads: CASRLMQGDTQYF. Here the CDR3 DNA reads TGTGCCAGCAGACTTATGCAGGGAGATACGCAGTATTTT. Full variable domain (outside the CDR3, taken from reference TRBV7-8 and TRBJ2-3): GAGVSQSPRYKVAKRGQDVALRCDPISGHVSLFWYQQALGQGPEFLTYFQNEAQLDKSGLPSDRFFAERPEGSVSTLKIQRTQQEDSAVYLCASRLMQGDTQYFGPGTRLTVL.

The rearrangement links TRBV28 to TRBJ2-4, with D tentatively TRBD2 (5 bases). The germline V gene encodes CDR1 MDHEN and CDR2 SYDVKM. The CDR3 covers 17 residues. With 6 bases removed from V and 3 bases from J, the gap between germline ends came to 21 bases. In DNA, the CDR3 is TGTGCCAGCAGCCGCCCGGTGGGAGTTATTGACAAAAACATTCAGTACTTC. Residues: CASSRPVGVIDKNIQYF.

The chain carries TRBV6-5 and TRBJ2-1, with D possibly matching TRBD1 (5 bases). V shed 0 bases and J shed 7 bases, with 13 bases lying between them. The CDR3 length is 15 residues. Per germline, CDR1 MNHEY and CDR2 SVGAGI. The CDR3 sequence: CASSYSSGLSNEQFF. The CDR3 DNA is TGTGCCAGCAGTTACTCCTCAGGGTTGAGTAATGAGCAGTTCTTC.

This clonotype was observed a few times. The genes are TRBV7-9 and TRBJ1-3, with TRBD1 matching over 7 bases. Germline assignment: CDR1 SEHNR and CDR2 FQNEAQ (reference sequence). The V segment lost 8 bases and the J segment 3 bases; nucleotides outside the gene matches: 7. The CDR3 has 14 residues. The CDR3 DNA reads as TGTGCCAGCGCAGACAGGGTGGTTGGAAACACCATATATTTT. The encoded protein is CASADRVVGNTIYF.

CDR3 region: CASSLRGGQSGTQYF. The CDR3 DNA follows: TGTGCCAGCAGCTTAAGGGGAGGGCAAAGTGGTACCCAGTACTTC. The chain uses TRBV7-2 and TRBJ2-5; TRBD2 aligns across 7 bases. The V and J ends lost 2 bases and 8 bases, in that order; junction bases with no gene match: 11. Germline lookup yields CDR1 SGHTA and CDR2 FQGNSA. The CDR3 covers 15 residues.

There are many counts of this clonotype. The chain has TRBV7-2 and TRBJ2-3; 8 nucleotides align to TRBD2. The germline gives CDR1 SGHTA, CDR2 FQGNSA. CDR3 length equals 17 residues. J gave up 5 bases and V 2 bases, and 12 bases lay outside the gene matches. This chain's CDR3 is CASSLLSGGPNLDTQYF. CDR3 DNA: TGTGCCAGCAGCTTACTTTCGGGGGGGCCAAACCTAGATACGCAGTATTTT.

This clonotype appeared a few times. The V gene is TRBV7-8, the J gene TRBJ1-1; tentatively, D is TRBD1 (6 bases). CDR3 length: 15 residues. V was trimmed by 5 bases and J by 3 bases, leaving 16 bases between them. In germline, CDR1 is SGHVS, CDR2 FQNEAQ. CDR3 bases: TGTGCCAGCAGCCCGCGTCGGACAGACTACACTGAAGCTTTCTTT. It specifies CASSPRRTDYTEAFF.

The rearrangement joins TRBV10-3 to TRBJ2-7; possibly TRBD1 or TRBD2 for D (6 bases each). V was pared by 6 bases and J by 4 bases, with 19 bases between. The CDR3 length is 15 residues. The V gene's germline CDR1 is ENHRY and CDR2 SYGVKD. The CDR3 bases are TGTGCCATCAGGGCCTGGGGGGCCAATAGGTACGAGCAGTACTTC. Its protein is CAIRAWGANRYEQYF.

The rearrangement links TRBV6-1 to TRBJ2-3; D possibly corresponds to TRBD1 (7 bases). Trimming took off 7 bases at V and 4 bases at J, with 18 bases between the two ends. This CDR3 comprises 15 residues. From germline, CDR1 is MNHNS and CDR2 SASEGT. This chain's CDR3 is CASTPTGEVPDTQYF. The CDR3, as DNA: TGTGCCAGCACACCTACAGGGGAGGTTCCAGATACGCAGTATTTT.

The CDR3 here is CASSPGGSPDTQYF. The CDR3 nucleotides are TGTGCCAGCAGCCCCGGGGGGAGCCCAGATACGCAGTATTTT. The chain combines TRBV7-2 with TRBJ2-3; 7 nucleotides align to TRBD2. With V trimmed by 5 bases and J by 4 bases, 6 bases remained unmatched. The CDR3 runs to 14 residues. Germline V gives CDR1 SGHTA, CDR2 FQGNSA.